A selection of T cell receptor beta chains follows, all from one sample in a study of human T cells and chemical hapten exposure. Via MiXCR, TCRdb re-called the reads, giving one row per CDR3 protein. The sample carries about 120,000 distinct CDR3 sequences, around 9% recorded once. Sequencing input: whole blood. These receptors originate from a human donor in good health. Some clones in this sample may be carry-over from other donors' samples. Both conserved end residues are part of each CDR3. D genes are given only for firm matches. Where a row states a size, it is once, few, many or the class of an expanded clone; other rows omit it.

j_call clone_size d_call v_call cdr3_aa cdr3_nt
TRBJ2-3 many - TRBV6-5 CASSAGHRTDTQYF TGTGCCAGCAGTGCGGGACATCGCACAGATACGCAGTATTTT
TRBJ2-7 few - TRBV27 CASSLSPPARGSYEQYF TGTGCCAGCAGTTTATCGCCCCCTGCCAGGGGATCCTACGAGCAGTACTTC
TRBJ2-1 many TRBD1 TRBV14 CASSRETGGVFF TGTGCCAGCAGCCGAGAGACAGGGGGCGTGTTCTTC
TRBJ2-7 - - TRBV4-3 CASSDRAYSYEQYF TGCGCCAGCAGCGACCGGGCCTACTCCTACGAGCAGTACTTC
TRBJ1-1 few TRBD1 TRBV10-3 CAITPGQTNTEAFF TGTGCCATCACCCCGGGACAGACTAACACTGAAGCTTTCTTT
TRBJ2-5 many TRBD2 TRBV7-9 CASSSWREGTETQYF TGTGCCAGCAGCTCGTGGCGGGAGGGCACCGAGACCCAGTACTTC
TRBJ2-1 - TRBD2 TRBV6-2/TRBV6-3 CASSYFRLAGDSEQFF TGTGCCAGCAGTTACTTCCGACTAGCGGGAGATTCTGAGCAGTTCTTC
TRBJ2-1 few - TRBV6-5 CASSSRGGHEQFF TGTGCCAGCAGTTCTAGGGGGGGTCATGAGCAGTTCTTC
TRBJ1-5 many - TRBV12-3/TRBV12-4 CASSFGSNQPQHF TGTGCCAGCAGTTTTGGTAGCAATCAGCCCCAGCATTTT
TRBJ1-5 - TRBD1 TRBV5-5 CASSLAWAGGLNQPQHF TGTGCCAGCAGCTTGGCCTGGGCAGGGGGCCTCAATCAGCCCCAGCATTTT
TRBJ1-5 - - TRBV13 CASSPCERHCNQPQHF TGTGCCAGCAGCCCCTGCGAGCGCCATTGCAATCAGCCCCAGCATTTT